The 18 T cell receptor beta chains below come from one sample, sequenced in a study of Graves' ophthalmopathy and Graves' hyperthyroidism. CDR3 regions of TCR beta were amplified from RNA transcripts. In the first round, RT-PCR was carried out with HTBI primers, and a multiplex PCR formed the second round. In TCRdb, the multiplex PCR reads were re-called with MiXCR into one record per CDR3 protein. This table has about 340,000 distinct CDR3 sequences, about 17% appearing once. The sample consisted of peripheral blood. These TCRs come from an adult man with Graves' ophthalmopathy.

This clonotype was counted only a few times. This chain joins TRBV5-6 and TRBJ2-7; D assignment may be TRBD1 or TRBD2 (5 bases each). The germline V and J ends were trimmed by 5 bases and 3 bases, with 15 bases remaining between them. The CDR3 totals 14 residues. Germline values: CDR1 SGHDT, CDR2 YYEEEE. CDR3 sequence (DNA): TGTGCCAGCAGTCTGCCCGGGGACCTCTACGAGCAGTACTTC. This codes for CASSLPGDLYEQYF.

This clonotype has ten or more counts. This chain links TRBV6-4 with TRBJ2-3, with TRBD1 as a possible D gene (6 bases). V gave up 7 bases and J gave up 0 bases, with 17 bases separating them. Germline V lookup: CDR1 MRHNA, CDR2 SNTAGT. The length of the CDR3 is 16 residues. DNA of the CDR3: TGTGCCAGCACAACATATAGGACAGAAAGCACAGATACGCAGTATTTT. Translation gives CASTTYRTESTDTQYF.

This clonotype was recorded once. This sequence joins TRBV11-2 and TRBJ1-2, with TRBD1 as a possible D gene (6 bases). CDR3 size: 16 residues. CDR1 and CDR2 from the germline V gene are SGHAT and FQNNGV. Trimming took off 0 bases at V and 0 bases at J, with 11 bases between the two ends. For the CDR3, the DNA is TGTGCCAGCAGCTTAGACCCGACAGGCTCTAACTATGGCTACACCTTC. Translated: CASSLDPTGSNYGYTF.

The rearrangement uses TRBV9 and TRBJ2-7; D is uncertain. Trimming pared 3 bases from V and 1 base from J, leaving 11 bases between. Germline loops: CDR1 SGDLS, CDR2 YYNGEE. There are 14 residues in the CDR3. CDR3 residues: CASSDGPLSYEQYF. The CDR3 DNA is TGTGCCAGCAGCGACGGTCCTCTTTCCTACGAGCAGTACTTC.

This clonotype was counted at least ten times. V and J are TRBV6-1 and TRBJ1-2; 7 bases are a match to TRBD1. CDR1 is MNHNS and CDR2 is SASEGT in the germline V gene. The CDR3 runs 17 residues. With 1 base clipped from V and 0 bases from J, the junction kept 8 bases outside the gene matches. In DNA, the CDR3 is TGTGCCAGCAGTGAAGGACAGGGTCTTTTTTCTAACTATGGCTACACCTTC. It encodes CASSEGQGLFSNYGYTF.

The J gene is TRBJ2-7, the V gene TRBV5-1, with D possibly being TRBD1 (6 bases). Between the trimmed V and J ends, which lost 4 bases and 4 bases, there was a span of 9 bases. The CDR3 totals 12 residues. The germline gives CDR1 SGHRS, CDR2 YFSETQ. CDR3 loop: CASSNGQYEQYF. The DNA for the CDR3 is TGCGCCAGCAGCAACGGACAGTACGAGCAGTACTTC.

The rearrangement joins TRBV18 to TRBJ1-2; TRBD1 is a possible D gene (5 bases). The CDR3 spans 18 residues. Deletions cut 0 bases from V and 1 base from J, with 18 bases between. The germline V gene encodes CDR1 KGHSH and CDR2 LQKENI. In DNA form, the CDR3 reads TGTGCCAGCTCACCACCGGTGGCAGGGAAGTTGCTTAACTATGGCTACACCTTC. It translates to CASSPPVAGKLLNYGYTF.

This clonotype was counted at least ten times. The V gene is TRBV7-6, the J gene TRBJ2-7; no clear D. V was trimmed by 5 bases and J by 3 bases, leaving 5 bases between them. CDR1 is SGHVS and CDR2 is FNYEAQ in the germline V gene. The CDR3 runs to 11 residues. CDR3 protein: CASSDDYEQYF. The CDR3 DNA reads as TGTGCCAGCAGCGATGACTACGAGCAGTACTTC. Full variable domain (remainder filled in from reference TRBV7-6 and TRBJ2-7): GAGVSQSPRYKVTKRGQDVALRCDPISGHVSLYWYRQALGQGPEFLTYFNYEAQQDKSGLPNDRFSAERPEGSISTLTIQRTEQRDSAMYRCASSDDYEQYFGPGTRLTVT.

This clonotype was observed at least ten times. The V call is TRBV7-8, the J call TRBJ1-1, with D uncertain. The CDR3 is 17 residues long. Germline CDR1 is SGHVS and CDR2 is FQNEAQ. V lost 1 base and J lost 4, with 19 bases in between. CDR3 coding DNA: TGTGCCAGCAGCTTAGTTCGTTCGGCCGGGTCGCGCACTGAAGCTTTCTTT. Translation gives CASSLVRSAGSRTEAFF.

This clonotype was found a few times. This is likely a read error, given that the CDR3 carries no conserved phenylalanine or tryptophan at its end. The CDR3 region has the DNA TGTGCCAGCAGTGAAACCCCCGGGGGGACGTTTCAGCCCCAGCATCTT. Translation gives CASSETPGGTFQPQHL. V usage is TRBV2 and J usage is TRBJ1-5, with D perhaps matching TRBD1 (5 bases). The CDR3 is 16 amino acids. Trimming took 2 bases from V and 6 from J, leaving 17 bases between them. Per germline, CDR1 SNHLY and CDR2 FYNNEI.

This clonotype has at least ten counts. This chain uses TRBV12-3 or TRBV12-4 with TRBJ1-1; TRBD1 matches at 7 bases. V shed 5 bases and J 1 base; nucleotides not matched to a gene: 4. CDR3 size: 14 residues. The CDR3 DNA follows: TGTGCCAGCAGTCCAGGGGGGGCGAACACTGAAGCTTTCTTT. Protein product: CASSPGGANTEAFF.

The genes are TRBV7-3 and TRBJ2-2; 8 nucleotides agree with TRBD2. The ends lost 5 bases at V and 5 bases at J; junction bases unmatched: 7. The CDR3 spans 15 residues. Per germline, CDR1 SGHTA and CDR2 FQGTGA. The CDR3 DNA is TGTGCCAGCAGCCATGCTAGCGGGTCTACCGGGGAGCTGTTTTTT. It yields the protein CASSHASGSTGELFF.

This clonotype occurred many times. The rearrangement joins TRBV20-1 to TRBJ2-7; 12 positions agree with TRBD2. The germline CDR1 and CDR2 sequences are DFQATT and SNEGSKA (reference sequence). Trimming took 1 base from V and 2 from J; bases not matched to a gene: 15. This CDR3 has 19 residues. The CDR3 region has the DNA TGCAGTGCTAGAGGGACTAGCGGGGACTTACTGGTGTCCCCCTACGAGCAGTACTTC. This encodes CSARGTSGDLLVSPYEQYF.

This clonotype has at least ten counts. The CDR3 DNA reads as TGTGCCAGCAGCTTAGAAGGGTTTTCGGAGTTGGGCACTGAAGCTTTCTTT. The encoded protein is CASSLEGFSELGTEAFF. The chain joins TRBV7-9 to TRBJ1-1; D is unresolved. Germline lookup yields CDR1 SEHNR and CDR2 FQNEAQ (reference sequence). The CDR3 has 17 residues. Deletions cut 1 base from V and 4 bases from J, with 19 bases between.

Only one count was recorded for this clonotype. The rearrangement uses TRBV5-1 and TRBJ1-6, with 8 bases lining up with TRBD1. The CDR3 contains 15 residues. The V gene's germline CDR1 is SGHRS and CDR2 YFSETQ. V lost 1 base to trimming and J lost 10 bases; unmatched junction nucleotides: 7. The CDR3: CASSLPGQGQSPLHF. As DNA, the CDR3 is TGCGCCAGCAGCTTGCCCGGACAGGGCCAATCACCCCTCCACTTT. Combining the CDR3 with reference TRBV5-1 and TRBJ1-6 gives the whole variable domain KAGVTQTPRYLIKTRGQQVTLSCSPISGHRSVSWYQQTPGQGLQFLFEYFSETQRNKGNFPGRFSGRQFSNSRSEMNVSTLELGDSALYLCASSLPGQGQSPLHFGNGTRLTVT.

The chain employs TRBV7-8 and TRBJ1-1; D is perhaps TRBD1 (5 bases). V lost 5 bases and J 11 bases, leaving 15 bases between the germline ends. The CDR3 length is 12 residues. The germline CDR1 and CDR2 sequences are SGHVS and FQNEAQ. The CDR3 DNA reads TGTGCCAGCAGCCCTCCCGGCGGGGGTGCTTTCTTT. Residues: CASSPPGGGAFF.

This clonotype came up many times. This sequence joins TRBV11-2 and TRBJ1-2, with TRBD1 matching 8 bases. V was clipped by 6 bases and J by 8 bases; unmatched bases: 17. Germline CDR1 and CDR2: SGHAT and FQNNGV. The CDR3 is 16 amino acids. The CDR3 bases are TGTGCCAGCAGTAGCCCCCGGCACGACAGGGGTTGGGGCTACACCTTC. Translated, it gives CASSSPRHDRGWGYTF.

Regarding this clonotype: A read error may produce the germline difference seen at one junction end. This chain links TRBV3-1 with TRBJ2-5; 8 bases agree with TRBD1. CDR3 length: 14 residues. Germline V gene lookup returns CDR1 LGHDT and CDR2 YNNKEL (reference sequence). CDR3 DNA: TGTGCCAGCAGATCCCGACAGGGGAGAGAGACTCAGTACTTC. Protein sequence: CASRSRQGRETQYF.